This T cell receptor beta chain originates from a study of blood T cell repertoires in COVID-19. Looking at the study overall: Sample material is recorded as cDNA or gDNA derived from T cells, B-cell-depleted T cells, or PBMCs.

Sequencing was performed with immunoSEQ multiplex PCR; in TCRdb, only in-frame clones are kept and a portion is missing. The top ten hold roughly 3.5% of the sample, which has about 160,000 clones, 65% to 90% seen once. CDR1 LNHDA and CDR2 SQIVND come from the germline V gene (reference sequence). The length of the CDR3 is 16 residues. Trimming left V 1 base short and J 0 bases short, with 10 bases between. This TCR came from a man aged 70-80 years with acute or convalescent COVID-19. The chain employs TRBV19 and TRBJ2-1; D not certain. Input material: peripheral blood. CDR3 in amino acids: CASSIGHQSSYNEQFF. DNA for the CDR3: TGTGCCAGTAGTATAGGACACCAGAGCTCCTACAATGAGCAGTTCTTC.